This T cell receptor (beta chain) is drawn from a study of post-analysis software for immune sequencing data. Study information: The patients showed relapsing-remitting, secondary progressive and progressive-relapsing multiple sclerosis courses.

On this clonotype: Its matching antigen is unknown.

General study results and limits: Under the F measure, samples that were prepared in one batch clustered strongly together. There was significantly lower normalized Chao1 diversity in multiple sclerosis patients than in controls.

Carried by the TCR beta cDNA libraries were unique molecular identifiers. Each sample of about 0.9 to 11 million input T cells yielded roughly 500,000 cDNA molecules, so each molecule approximated one T cell. TCRdb used MiXCR to reprocess the PCR reads, holding one entry per CDR3 protein. Among 430,000 or so distinct CDR3 sequences listed, approximately 37% were seen once. The clonotype originates from a girl aged 2 to 10 with multiple sclerosis. Sequences were obtained from blood.

Written as DNA, the CDR3 is TGCGCCAGCAGCTTGGGGTTGACAGGGAATACTGAAGCTTTCTTT. Its protein product is CASSLGLTGNTEAFF. The chain has TRBV5-1 and TRBJ1-1, with TRBD1 matching over 7 bases. This CDR3 is 15 amino acids long. Germline loops: CDR1 SGHRS, CDR2 YFSETQ. V shed 0 bases and J 5 bases; nucleotides not matched to a gene: 7.